One sample yielded the 27 T cell receptor beta chains listed below, sequenced in a study of regulatory T cells in long-lasting Graves disease. Regarding time point: newly diagnosed GD, antithyroid drugs for less than 3 months. Construction of the TCR library relied on RNA isolated from PBMCs. CDR3 regions were amplified by Arm-PCR using iRepertoire HTBI primers to build TCR beta libraries. TCRdb independently ran MiXCR on the multiplex PCR reads; one entry per CDR3 protein. The sample carries about 330,000 distinct CDR3 sequences, about a sixth recorded once. A further study also used this sample, focusing on T cells in Graves' hyperthyroidism and ophthalmopathy.

Sequenced material: peripheral blood mononuclear cells (PBMCs), taken at new diagnosis, from a patient treated with antithyroid drugs. The receptors originated from a woman between 18 and 29 years old with Graves disease.

The rearrangement joins TRBV6-2 or TRBV6-3 to TRBJ2-7, with D unresolved. This CDR3 comprises 13 residues. The V end lost 3 bases, the J end lost 4 bases, and 10 bases lay between the germline ends. Germline values: CDR1 MNHEY, CDR2 SVGEGT. The CDR3 DNA reads as TGTGCCAGCAGTTATAACTTGGGTTACGAGCAGTACTTC. It encodes CASSYNLGYEQYF.

The sample holds many counts of this clonotype. The gene calls are TRBV5-1 and TRBJ1-1; D not resolved. This CDR3 comprises 13 residues. Germline V gene lookup returns CDR1 SGHRS and CDR2 YFSETQ. V lost 2 bases to trimming and J lost 4 bases, with 9 bases between them. The DNA of the CDR3 is TGCGCCAGCAGCTTCGGGAGGTTCACTGAAGCTTTCTTT. Its translation: CASSFGRFTEAFF.

This clonotype was detected many times. The chain employs TRBV30 and TRBJ1-5, with D possibly matching TRBD1 (5 bases). Trimming removed 0 bases at V and 6 bases at J, with 12 bases between. Germline V gene data show CDR1 as GTSNPN and CDR2 as SVGIG (reference sequence). The CDR3 is 14 amino acids. CDR3 in amino acids: CAWSVWGVGQPQHF. DNA of the CDR3: TGTGCCTGGAGTGTATGGGGGGTCGGTCAGCCCCAGCATTTT.

This clonotype occurred many times. The V and J genes are TRBV27 and TRBJ1-3; weak D call: TRBD1 (5 bases). Germline lookup yields CDR1 MNHEY and CDR2 SMNVEV (reference sequence). The CDR3 is made up of 14 amino acids. Trimming pared 6 bases from V and 4 bases from J, leaving 13 bases between. CDR3 region: CASSRRGSGNTIYF. CDR3 nucleotides: TGTGCCAGCAGCCGCCGGGGGTCCGGAAACACCATATATTTT.

In this sample, this clonotype turned up a few times. The chain combines TRBV12-3 or TRBV12-4 with TRBJ2-3; 11 positions match TRBD2. The CDR3 runs 14 residues. V shed 5 bases and J 5 bases; nucleotides not matched to a gene: 3. The CDR3 region is CASSLLAGGDTQYF. The CDR3 nucleotides are TGTGCCAGCAGTCTGCTAGCGGGGGGAGATACGCAGTATTTT.

The chain carries TRBV20-1 and TRBJ1-6; TRBD1 matches 10 bases. This CDR3 has 15 residues. The germline CDR1 and CDR2 sequences are DFQATT and SNEGSKA (reference sequence). J was trimmed by 9 bases and V by 6 bases; bases with no gene match: 11. The CDR3 sequence: CSAGTGEISGSPLHF. In DNA form, the CDR3 reads TGCAGTGCCGGGACAGGGGAGATTAGTGGTTCACCCCTCCACTTT.

As for this clonotype: A far larger clone is a single base away, which makes a read error likely. The chain employs TRBV19 and TRBJ2-5, with 12 bases matching TRBD2. The DNA end is a closer match to TRBJ2-1, so the J assignment may be wrong. There are 15 residues in the CDR3. CDR1 LNHDA and CDR2 SQIVND come from the germline V gene (reference sequence). CDR3: CASTLTSGGFNGQFF. DNA for the CDR3: TGTGCCAGTACGTTGACTAGCGGGGGATTCAATGGGCAGTTCTTC.

The chain is built from TRBV7-9 and TRBJ2-2; D not resolved. V lost 5 bases to trimming and J lost 1 base, with 11 bases between them. CDR1 and CDR2 from the germline V gene are SEHNR and FQNEAQ (reference sequence). This CDR3 spans 15 amino acids. The CDR3 DNA reads as TGTGCCAGCAGCCATAGGGAAGGGAACACCGGGGAGCTGTTTTTT. Its translation is CASSHREGNTGELFF. The full variable domain, rest sourced from reference TRBV7-9 and TRBJ2-2, is DTGVSQNPRHKITKRGQNVTFRCDPISEHNRLYWYRQTLGQGPEFLTYFQNEAQLEKSRLLSDRFSAERPKGSFSTLEIQRTEQGDSAMYLCASSHREGNTGELFFGEGSRLTVL.

In its sample, this clonotype was seen once. The chain uses TRBV7-9 and TRBJ2-7; the D is unclear. Trimming removed 10 bases at V and 2 bases at J, with 18 bases between. Germline CDR1 and CDR2: SEHNR and FQNEAQ (reference sequence). The CDR3 spans 14 residues. The CDR3 region is CATNNPMETYEQYF. CDR3 in DNA: TGTGCCACCAACAACCCGATGGAGACCTACGAGCAGTACTTC.

V gene TRBV5-5 combines with J gene TRBJ2-3; TRBD2 aligns across 13 bases. The CDR3 is made up of 17 amino acids. The germline V gene has CDR1 SGHKS and CDR2 YYEKEE (reference sequence). V lost 3 bases, J lost 6 bases, and 10 bases stayed unmatched. The DNA for the CDR3 is TGTGCCAGCAGCTCTCGACTAGCGGGGGGTCATTCCGATACGCAGTATTTT. Translated: CASSSRLAGGHSDTQYF.

This clonotype was counted many times. The rearrangement uses TRBV11-2 and TRBJ1-1; the D gene is possibly TRBD1 (6 bases). Germline V gene lookup returns CDR1 SGHAT and CDR2 FQNNGV. CDR3 size: 16 residues. V was pared by 5 bases and J by 4 bases, with 20 bases between. The CDR3 nucleotides are TGTGCCAGCAGCGACGACCGGGACAAAGGAGGCACTGAAGCTTTCTTT. Translating it yields CASSDDRDKGGTEAFF.

Ten or more counts support this clonotype. This chain uses TRBV6-1 with TRBJ2-7; 8 nucleotides agree with TRBD2. The V segment lost 3 bases and the J segment 6 bases; nucleotides outside the gene matches: 4. The CDR3 totals 13 residues. Germline lookup yields CDR1 MNHNS and CDR2 SASEGT. DNA of the CDR3: TGTGCCAGCAGTGATCTCCGGGGGGGCGAGCAGTACTTC. Its protein is CASSDLRGGEQYF.

Notes on this clonotype: This sequence may be a read error, since a much larger clone differs from it by one base. This sequence joins TRBV4-2 and TRBJ1-1; the D is unclear. The CDR3 has 15 residues. Germline CDR1 and CDR2: LGHNA and YNFKEQ. V lost 1 base, J lost 1 base, and 10 bases lay in between. CDR3 protein: CASSQGRGRNTEAFF. The CDR3 DNA follows: TGTGCCAGCAGCCAAGGCAGAGGACGGAACACTGAAGCTTTCTTT.

This clonotype was detected many times. The chain is built from TRBV2 and TRBJ1-5, with a possible D match to TRBD1 (5 bases). The CDR3 consists of 15 residues. V was cut by 1 base and J by 1 base, with 8 bases left in between. Germline V lookup: CDR1 SNHLY, CDR2 FYNNEI. CDR3 in amino acids: CASSEVGESNQPQHF. The CDR3 bases are TGTGCCAGCAGTGAAGTGGGGGAGAGCAATCAGCCCCAGCATTTT.

The chain couples TRBV5-6 to TRBJ1-5; weak D call: TRBD1 (6 bases). The CDR3 is 15 amino acids. Trimming removed 4 bases from V and 6 bases from J, with 17 bases in between. CDR1 and CDR2 from the germline V gene are SGHDT and YYEEEE. The CDR3 DNA is TGTGCCAGCAGCACACAGGGAATTCATGGTCAGCCCCAGCATTTT. This translates into CASSTQGIHGQPQHF.

This clonotype was detected only a few times. The genes are TRBV7-6 and TRBJ2-3, with TRBD1 identical over 10 bases. CDR1 is SGHVS and CDR2 is FNYEAQ in the germline V gene. The CDR3 totals 15 residues. V lost 3 bases, J lost 3 bases, and 3 bases stayed unmatched. The CDR3 DNA sequence: TGTGCCAGCAGCTTGGACAGGGGGTTTACAGATACGCAGTATTTT. It encodes CASSLDRGFTDTQYF. Using reference TRBV7-6 and TRBJ2-3 for the parts outside the CDR3, the full variable domain is GAGVSQSPRYKVTKRGQDVALRCDPISGHVSLYWYRQALGQGPEFLTYFNYEAQQDKSGLPNDRFSAERPEGSISTLTIQRTEQRDSAMYRCASSLDRGFTDTQYFGPGTRLTVL.

This clonotype has ten or more counts. The chain joins TRBV29-1 to TRBJ2-1; 7 bases match TRBD2. CDR1 SQVTM and CDR2 ANQGSEA come from the germline V gene. This CDR3 has 11 residues. The V and J ends lost 4 bases and 6 bases, in that order; junction bases with no gene match: 0. CDR3 nucleotide sequence: TGCAGCGTTGTAGCGGGCAATGAGCAGTTCTTC. Protein product: CSVVAGNEQFF.

The V gene is TRBV27, the J gene TRBJ1-2, with D perhaps TRBD1 (5 bases). Trimming stripped 4 bases from V and 6 bases from J, with 15 bases between. This CDR3 is built from 14 residues. The germline CDR1 and CDR2 sequences are MNHEY and SMNVEV (reference sequence). The CDR3 region is CASSWDRTRDGYTF. As DNA, the CDR3 is TGTGCCAGCAGTTGGGATAGGACACGGGATGGCTACACCTTC.

The rearrangement joins TRBV20-1 to TRBJ2-5; 11 nucleotides match TRBD2. The CDR3 is 16 residues long. CDR1 and CDR2 from the germline V gene are DFQATT and SNEGSKA (reference sequence). Trimming at V came to 1 base and at J to 2 bases, leaving 6 bases not matched to a gene. CDR3 coding DNA: TGCAGTGCTAGAGGGCTAGCGGGGGGTGAGCAAGAGACCCAGTACTTC. Protein: CSARGLAGGEQETQYF.

This clonotype was counted ten times or more. This chain uses TRBV5-1 with TRBJ2-3; D remains unclear. Trimming cost V 5 bases and J 0 bases, with 10 bases left between them. Germline CDR1 SGHRS, CDR2 YFSETQ. This CDR3 comprises 14 residues. The CDR3 here is CASRTDTSTDTQYF. In nucleotides, the CDR3 is TGCGCCAGCAGGACGGATACTAGCACAGATACGCAGTATTTT.

The chain carries TRBV7-3 and TRBJ1-2, with a weak D call TRBD1 (6 bases). V was cut by 4 bases and J by 4 bases, with 19 bases left in between. The CDR3 sequence is 16 residues long. The germline gives CDR1 SGHTA, CDR2 FQGTGA. CDR3 residues: CASSSTLTGSGYGYTF. In DNA form, the CDR3 reads TGTGCCAGCAGCTCCACCCTAACAGGGTCGGGCTATGGCTACACCTTC.

This clonotype has ten or more counts. The chain links TRBV18 to TRBJ2-7; TRBD1 or TRBD2 may be the D gene (5 bases each). From germline, CDR1 is KGHSH and CDR2 LQKENI. V lost 3 bases and J lost 0, with 18 bases in between. The CDR3 contains 17 residues. The DNA of the CDR3 is TGTGCCAGCTCACCTCCAACCGGGACCCGCTACTCCTACGAGCAGTACTTC. This encodes CASSPPTGTRYSYEQYF.

Many counts were recorded for this clonotype. V and J are TRBV7-2 and TRBJ2-3; TRBD1 matches 7 bases. V dropped 1 base and J dropped 8; count of bases not matched to a gene: 6. The CDR3 runs 14 residues. CDR1 SGHTA and CDR2 FQGNSA come from the germline V gene. CDR3 DNA sequence: TGTGCCAGCAGCTTAGGACCGACAGGGACTACGCAGTATTTT. Translated, it gives CASSLGPTGTTQYF.

As regards this clonotype: A far larger clone lies a single base away; this is likely a read error. This chain uses TRBV11-2 with TRBJ2-7; TRBD2 matches at 7 bases. Looked up from germline, CDR1 is SGHAT and CDR2 is FQNNGV. CDR3 length: 15 amino acids. CDR3 residues: CASSQGGSGPYGQYF. The CDR3 DNA reads as TGTGCCAGCAGCCAAGGCGGGAGCGGCCCCTACGGGCAGTACTTC.

This clonotype turned up a few times. V and J are TRBV29-1 and TRBJ2-7, with 7 bases aligning to TRBD2. Looked up from germline, CDR1 is SQVTM and CDR2 is ANQGSEA. Trimming removed 1 base from V and 6 bases from J; junction bases left unmatched: 3. The CDR3 is made up of 12 amino acids. CDR3 sequence: CSVEGTSGEQYF. The CDR3 DNA sequence: TGCAGCGTTGAAGGGACTAGTGGCGAGCAGTACTTC.

The chain is built from TRBV19 and TRBJ1-1; TRBD1 might be the D (6 bases). Germline V gives CDR1 LNHDA, CDR2 SQIVND (reference sequence). Deletions cut 4 bases from V and 12 bases from J, with 18 bases between. The CDR3 sequence is 13 residues long. CDR3 loop: CASSTNRDTKTFF. For the CDR3, the DNA is TGTGCCAGTAGTACCAACCGGGACACCAAAACTTTCTTT.

The rearrangement links TRBV24-1 to TRBJ2-1, with TRBD1 as a possible D gene (6 bases). In germline, CDR1 is KGHDR, CDR2 SFDVKD. Between the trimmed V and J ends, which lost 3 bases and 5 bases, there was a span of 16 bases. This CDR3 region has 16 residues. The CDR3 protein is CATSDLAAGANNEQFF. The CDR3 region has the DNA TGTGCCACCAGTGATCTAGCAGCAGGGGCCAACAATGAGCAGTTCTTC.